The T cell receptor (beta chain) described here comes from a study of cytomegalovirus exposure and HLA in healthy donors. The CDR3 extends over 15 amino acids. Looked up from germline, CDR1 is MDHEN and CDR2 is SYDVKM. A multiplex PCR was run with 60 Vbeta primers and 13 Jbeta primers. Some clones are missing from TCRdb's copy, which holds only in-frame ones; the method was immunoSEQ multiplex PCR. The table has approximately 130,000 clones, 65% to 90% seen once; the top ten hold 2.2%. The gene calls are TRBV28 and TRBJ2-5; the D gene is possibly TRBD1 (5 bases). The DNA end is a closer match to TRBJ2-7, so the J assignment may be wrong. Sequencing input: PBMCs. This sequence was found in a woman in her 40s in good health and CMV-seronegative. The CDR3 loop is CASSFKQGGYYEQYF. CDR3 in DNA: TGTGCCAGCAGTTTCAAGCAGGGTGGTTACTACGAGCAGTACTTC.